The clone carrying this T cell receptor (beta chain) has just one count. Its antigen is not identified. Only patients with CD8+CD57+ cell expansion on flow cytometry were chosen for sequencing. V was clipped by 9 bases and J by 2 bases, with 17 bases between them. This CDR3 region has 15 residues. Looked up from germline, CDR1 is ENHRY and CDR2 is SYGVKD. This entry is derived from a study of CD8+CD57+ T cells in acquired aplastic anemia. Genomic DNA provided the template from which TCR beta VDJ and CDR3 profiles were obtained. TCRdb fed the reads into MiXCR, producing one record per CDR3 protein. The sample shows hundreds of thousands of distinct CDR3 sequences, approximately 82% of them seen only once. Broader study findings: Between patients and controls, over 25 CD8+ CDR3 sequences were found in common.

The source of this sequence is a human donor with aplastic anemia. The chain employs TRBV10-3 and TRBJ2-1; D is unclear. The sequenced sample was sorted CD4+, CD8+, or CD8+CD57+ T cells (not recorded which) from PBMCs. The CDR3 loop is CAISMACGAYNEQFF. The CDR3 coding sequence is TGTGCCATTAGTATGGCTTGCGGAGCCTACAATGAGCAGTTCTTC.